This T cell receptor (beta chain) derives from a study of OX40 agonist ivuxolimab in advanced cancers. Germline V gives CDR1 SGHNT, CDR2 YYREEE (reference sequence). The CDR3 consists of 14 residues. V lost 2 bases to trimming and J lost 7 bases; unmatched junction nucleotides: 7. Produced via immunoSEQ multiplex PCR; TCRdb's table is partial and in-frame only. The sample holds more than 70,000 clones, about 90% seen once. The J gene is TRBJ1-2, the V gene TRBV5-4; 8 positions match TRBD1. Here the sequenced sample was CD4+ or CD8+ T cells sorted from blood, taken in a trial of the OX40 agonist ivuxolimab. The clonotype originates from an adult with an advanced solid tumor such as melanoma, head and neck, liver or kidney cancer. CDR3: CASSFGRGLSGYTF. CDR3 DNA: TGTGCCAGCAGCTTCGGCAGGGGGCTTAGTGGCTACACCTTC.